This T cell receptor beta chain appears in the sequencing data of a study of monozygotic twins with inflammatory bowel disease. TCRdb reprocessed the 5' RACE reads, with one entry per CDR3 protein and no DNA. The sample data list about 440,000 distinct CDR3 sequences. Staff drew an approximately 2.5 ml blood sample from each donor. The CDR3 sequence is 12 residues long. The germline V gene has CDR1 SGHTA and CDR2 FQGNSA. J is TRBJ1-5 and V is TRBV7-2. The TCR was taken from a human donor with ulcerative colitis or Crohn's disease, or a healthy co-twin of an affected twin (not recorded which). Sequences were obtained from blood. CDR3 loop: CASSLNSKPQHF.